The 8 T cell receptor beta chains in this list originate from one sample, sequenced in a study of siplizumab effects on memory and regulatory T cells. Using immunoSEQ multiplex PCR, the repertoire was profiled, and TCRdb retains in-frame clones only, with some absent. The table lists about 98,000 clones, roughly 92% of them singletons. The sample consisted of CD4+ T cells sorted from blood. Receptors were obtained from a human donor in good health.

The chain is built from TRBV11-2 and TRBJ2-7, with D hard to call. The CDR3 has 15 residues. V was cut by 5 bases and J by 11 bases, with 25 bases left in between. Germline lookup yields CDR1 SGHAT and CDR2 FQNNGV. This CDR3 reads CASSRTTDNPSREYF. The CDR3 nucleotides are TGTGCCAGCAGCCGGACGACTGATAACCCCAGTCGTGAGTACTTC.

The table lists this clone with a few counts. A junction boundary mismatches the germline segment, possibly from a read error. This rearrangement joins TRBV6-1 to TRBJ2-4; D might be TRBD2 (5 bases). Germline CDR1 MNHNS, CDR2 SASEGT. The CDR3 sequence is 16 residues long. The CDR3 loop reads CASSEGGSLAKNIQYF. CDR3 nucleotides: TGTGCCAGCAGCGAAGGAGGATCCCTAGCCAAAAACATTCAGTACTTC.

This clone was seen a single time. The chain joins TRBV5-5 to TRBJ1-1; TRBD1 matches at 9 bases. The ends lost 3 bases at V and 4 bases at J; junction bases unmatched: 4. This CDR3 region has 14 residues. The germline V gene encodes CDR1 SGHKS and CDR2 YYEKEE (reference sequence). The CDR3 DNA sequence: TGTGCCAGCAGCTATACAGGGGGCATCACTGAAGCTTTCTTT. It specifies CASSYTGGITEAFF.

V and J are TRBV6-5 and TRBJ2-7; TRBD2 is a possible D gene (6 bases). Germline V CDR1 and CDR2: MNHEY, SVGAGI. The CDR3 length is 14 residues. Trimming removed 6 bases at V and 0 bases at J, with 12 bases between. The CDR3 DNA sequence: TGTGCCAGCAGCCCCGTGACTAGCTCCTACGAGCAGTACTTC. Encoded protein: CASSPVTSSYEQYF.

This chain's CDR3 is CASRDRGRYEQYF. In DNA, the CDR3 is TGTGCCAGCCGGGACAGGGGACGGTACGAGCAGTACTTC. The chain links TRBV6-5 to TRBJ2-7, with 10 bases aligning to TRBD1. Germline V gives CDR1 MNHEY, CDR2 SVGAGI. The CDR3 consists of 13 residues. V was pared by 8 bases and J by 4 bases, with 5 bases of the junction left unmatched.

The chain joins TRBV10-3 to TRBJ2-5, with D possibly TRBD2 on 5 matching bases. Trimming took 2 bases from V and 4 from J, leaving 5 bases between them. The CDR3 has 12 amino acids. CDR1 is ENHRY and CDR2 is SYGVKD in the germline V gene. CDR3: CAISEAGETQYF. For the CDR3, the DNA is TGTGCCATCAGTGAGGCGGGAGAGACCCAGTACTTC.

This rearrangement joins TRBV11-3 to TRBJ2-2; 8 bases map to TRBD2. Unmatched junction bases numbered 8, after V lost 5 bases and J lost 6 bases. The germline V gene has CDR1 SGHNT and CDR2 YENEEA. The CDR3 is 15 amino acids. The CDR3 spells CASSPPRGGAGELFF. CDR3 bases: TGTGCCAGCAGCCCCCCTCGGGGGGGGGCCGGGGAGCTGTTTTTT.

The chain combines TRBV9 with TRBJ2-6; D uncertain. Germline CDR1 is SGDLS and CDR2 is YYNGEE. The V and J ends lost 4 bases and 2 bases respectively, with 4 bases between them. The CDR3 is 13 residues long. Here the CDR3 DNA reads TGTGCCAGCAGCCCCCCTGGGGCCAACGTCCTGACTTTC. This sequence encodes CASSPPGANVLTF.